Each of the 27 T cell receptor beta chains below was sequenced from the same sample in a study of CD8+CD57+ T cells in acquired aplastic anemia. TCR beta VDJ and CDR3 profiling used genomic DNA as template. One entry per CDR3 protein results from TCRdb running MiXCR on the reads. The sample shows about 40,000 distinct CDR3 sequences, approximately 67% of them seen only once. The sequenced sample was sorted CD4+, CD8+, or CD8+CD57+ T cells (not recorded which) from PBMCs. Receptors were obtained from a human donor in good health, serving as a control.

The chain has TRBV29-1 and TRBJ1-2; 7 bases fit TRBD1. J gave up 4 bases and V 8 bases, and 10 bases lay outside the gene matches. This CDR3 has 13 amino acids. Germline lookup yields CDR1 SQVTM and CDR2 ANQGSEA. The CDR3 spells CSTRDSFSYGYTF. The CDR3 DNA follows: TGCAGCACCCGGGACAGCTTTTCCTATGGCTACACCTTC.

The genes are TRBV7-9 and TRBJ2-7; D is undetermined. This CDR3 has 13 residues. The germline V gene encodes CDR1 SEHNR and CDR2 FQNEAQ (reference sequence). Trimming stripped 5 bases from V and 2 bases from J, with 10 bases between. CDR3 protein: CASSPQETYEQYF. CDR3 DNA sequence: TGTGCCAGCAGCCCGCAGGAGACCTACGAGCAGTACTTC.

This chain connects TRBV5-1 to TRBJ1-4; no clear D. CDR3 size: 9 residues. Germline V gene lookup returns CDR1 SGHRS and CDR2 YFSETQ. Trimming pared 9 bases from V and 7 bases from J, leaving 4 bases between. CDR3 in DNA: TGCGCCATCCGTGAAAAACTGTTTTTT. This encodes CAIREKLFF.

This clonotype has a single count. The genes are TRBV7-9 and TRBJ2-7; no clear D gene. The CDR3 is made up of 15 amino acids. Per germline, CDR1 SEHNR and CDR2 FQNEAQ (reference sequence). V lost 4 bases to trimming and J lost 1 base, with 14 bases between them. The CDR3 region has the DNA TGTGCCAGCAGCTACTCCGGGTCACCTTCCTACGAGCAGTACTTC. Translation gives CASSYSGSPSYEQYF.

The chain uses TRBV20-1 and TRBJ1-2; 7 nucleotides agree with TRBD1. V shed 6 bases and J 4 bases; nucleotides not matched to a gene: 11. Germline CDR1 and CDR2: DFQATT and SNEGSKA (reference sequence). The CDR3 extends over 14 amino acids. The CDR3 bases are TGCAGTGCGCTATCCGGGACAGACCTCTATGGCTACACCTTC. This sequence encodes CSALSGTDLYGYTF.

This chain joins TRBV19 and TRBJ2-5; TRBD2 aligns across 8 bases. V was clipped by 9 bases and J by 2 bases; unmatched bases: 5. This CDR3 has 13 amino acids. In germline, CDR1 is LNHDA, CDR2 SQIVND (reference sequence). The CDR3 region is CASRLAGQETQYF. The DNA of the CDR3 is TGTGCCAGCAGGTTAGCGGGGCAAGAGACCCAGTACTTC.

The chain couples TRBV15 to TRBJ2-7; 9 bases fit TRBD1. This CDR3 has 15 residues. Germline V gene lookup returns CDR1 LNHNV and CDR2 YYDKDF (reference sequence). V lost 0 bases, J lost 2 bases, and 2 bases stayed unmatched. CDR3 in amino acids: CATSREQGAAYEQYF. The CDR3 DNA sequence: TGTGCCACCAGCAGAGAACAGGGGGCGGCCTACGAGCAGTACTTC.

V gene TRBV5-5 combines with J gene TRBJ2-7; the D is unclear. Trimming took off 4 bases at V and 3 bases at J, with 11 bases between the two ends. Germline V gives CDR1 SGHKS, CDR2 YYEKEE (reference sequence). CDR3 length equals 13 residues. The CDR3 nucleotides are TGTGCCAGCAGCCAAGAGATCTACTACGAGCAGTACTTC. It translates to CASSQEIYYEQYF.

The CDR3 sequence: CASSPSGLSYEQYF. CDR3 coding DNA: TGTGCCAGCAGCCCGTCGGGCCTCTCCTACGAGCAGTACTTC. The V call is TRBV6-2 or TRBV6-3, the J call TRBJ2-7; the D is unclear. This CDR3 spans 14 amino acids. V was pared by 6 bases and J by 0 bases, with 12 bases between. Germline V lookup: CDR1 MNHEY, CDR2 SVGEGT.

This clonotype came up once. As DNA, the CDR3 is TGTGCCTCCGCCGAGGGGCAGGGGGCGATCAACGGCTACACCTTC. Protein sequence: CASAEGQGAINGYTF. This sequence joins TRBV7-9 and TRBJ1-2, with 8 nucleotides matching TRBD1. J lost 8 bases, V lost 11 bases, and 19 bases had no gene match. The CDR3 length is 15 residues. CDR1 and CDR2 from the germline V gene are SEHNR and FQNEAQ (reference sequence).

This chain connects TRBV19 to TRBJ1-1; D remains unclear. The germline V gene encodes CDR1 LNHDA and CDR2 SQIVND (reference sequence). The CDR3 runs 12 residues. V gave up 10 bases and J gave up 6 bases, with 15 bases separating them. The CDR3 DNA reads as TGTGCCACCAAGGAGGGAAGGGCTGAAGCTTTCTTT. Protein product: CATKEGRAEAFF.

This rearrangement joins TRBV29-1 to TRBJ2-3; 7 bases agree with TRBD1. The germline gives CDR1 SQVTM, CDR2 ANQGSEA. The CDR3 extends over 15 amino acids. V was clipped by 4 bases and J by 2 bases; unmatched bases: 9. CDR3 sequence: CSVGAQGVLTDTQYF. In nucleotides, the CDR3 is TGCAGCGTTGGGGCCCAGGGGGTCCTCACAGATACGCAGTATTTT.

The chain uses TRBV29-1 and TRBJ2-1, with D tentatively TRBD2 (5 bases). Trimming stripped 4 bases from V and 2 bases from J, with 9 bases between. The CDR3 sequence is 13 residues long. CDR1 and CDR2 (germline): SQVTM, ANQGSEA. CDR3 DNA sequence: TGCAGCGTTGTTCCGGGAACCTACAATGAGCAGTTCTTC. Protein: CSVVPGTYNEQFF.

The chain combines TRBV11-1 with TRBJ1-2, with D unclear. V dropped 1 base and J dropped 7 bases, with 7 bases sitting between them. CDR3 length equals 12 residues. Per the germline V gene, CDR1 is SGHAT and CDR2 is FQDESV (reference sequence). The CDR3 DNA follows: TGTGCCAGCAGCTTAGGTCGTCTTGGCTACACCTTC. It translates to CASSLGRLGYTF.

V and J are TRBV5-1 and TRBJ2-1; a possible D gene is TRBD2 (6 bases). CDR3 length equals 14 residues. V was clipped by 3 bases and J by 0 bases, with 7 bases between them. Per germline, CDR1 SGHRS and CDR2 YFSETQ. The CDR3 protein is CASSSGGSYNEQFF. As DNA, the CDR3 is TGCGCCAGCAGCTCCGGGGGCTCCTACAATGAGCAGTTCTTC.

The chain recombines TRBV20-1 with TRBJ1-2; 8 nucleotides align to TRBD1. V dropped 5 bases and J dropped 5; count of bases not matched to a gene: 4. This CDR3 contains 12 residues. Germline CDR1 reads DFQATT; CDR2 reads SNEGSKA (reference sequence). The CDR3 nucleotides read TGCAGTGCTTCCGGACAGGGATATGGCTACACCTTC. As protein: CSASGQGYGYTF.

The V gene is TRBV4-2, the J gene TRBJ2-7, with D possibly TRBD2 on 6 matching bases. In germline, CDR1 is LGHNA, CDR2 YNFKEQ. This CDR3 comprises 17 residues. Trimming took off 4 bases at V and 3 bases at J, with 22 bases between the two ends. CDR3 residues: CASSLSLAPGADYEQYF. CDR3 bases: TGTGCCAGCAGCCTCAGCTTAGCGCCGGGAGCGGACTACGAGCAGTACTTC.

This clonotype occurred many times. This rearrangement joins TRBV6-5 to TRBJ1-5; D is unresolved. V lost 0 bases and J 4 bases, leaving 7 bases between the germline ends. The germline CDR1 and CDR2 sequences are MNHEY and SVGAGI. There are 14 residues in the CDR3. The DNA of the CDR3 is TGTGCCAGCAGTTACTCGGGAGGTAATCAGCCCCAGCATTTT. This gives the protein CASSYSGGNQPQHF.

The rearrangement joins TRBV7-2 to TRBJ1-5; 9 positions match TRBD1. In germline, CDR1 is SGHTA, CDR2 FQGNSA. V was clipped by 4 bases and J by 7 bases; unmatched bases: 2. The CDR3 is made up of 13 amino acids. As DNA, the CDR3 is TGTGCCAGCAGCTGGGGACAGGGACAGCCCCAGCATTTT. This encodes CASSWGQGQPQHF. The full variable domain, its missing parts supplied by reference TRBV7-2 and TRBJ1-5, is GAGVSQSPSNKVTEKGKDVELRCDPISGHTALYWYRQSLGQGLEFLIYFQGNSAPDKSGLPSDRFSAERTGGSVSTLTIQRTQQEDSAVYLCASSWGQGQPQHFGDGTRLSIL.

V usage is TRBV19 and J usage is TRBJ1-5; possible D gene TRBD1, 6 bases. The CDR3 extends over 15 amino acids. Germline-derived CDR1 and CDR2 are LNHDA and SQIVND (reference sequence). V shed 4 bases and J shed 0 bases, with 10 bases lying between them. The CDR3 spells CASSTMGASNQPQHF. The CDR3 bases are TGTGCCAGTAGTACGATGGGGGCTAGCAATCAGCCCCAGCATTTT. The complete variable domain, with remaining parts taken from reference TRBV19 and TRBJ1-5, reads DGGITQSPKYLFRKEGQNVTLSCEQNLNHDAMYWYRQDPGQGLRLIYYSQIVNDFQKGDIAEGYSVSREKKESFPLTVTSAQKNPTAFYLCASSTMGASNQPQHFGDGTRLSIL.

V gene TRBV12-3 or TRBV12-4 combines with J gene TRBJ2-7; TRBD1 agrees at 7 bases. The CDR3 has 14 amino acids. After removal of 4 bases from V and 5 bases from J, the junction contained 8 bases not matched to a gene. CDR3 protein: CASSSGTVSDEQYF. The CDR3 bases are TGTGCCAGCAGTTCCGGGACAGTGAGCGACGAGCAGTACTTC.

This sequence joins TRBV24-1 and TRBJ1-2; possible D gene TRBD1, 6 bases. Trimming removed 4 bases at V and 4 bases at J, with 9 bases between. Per germline, CDR1 KGHDR and CDR2 SFDVKD. The CDR3 sequence is 13 residues long. In DNA form, the CDR3 reads TGTGCCACCAGTGAGCCAGGGGCCTATGGCTACACCTTC. Its translation: CATSEPGAYGYTF.

The rearrangement uses TRBV7-6 and TRBJ2-1; 9 bases align to TRBD2. Germline CDR1 and CDR2: SGHVS and FNYEAQ. The CDR3 sequence is 14 residues long. The ends lost 5 bases at V and 5 bases at J; junction bases unmatched: 4. The CDR3 coding sequence is TGTGCCAGCAGCCCTAGCGGGGCTAACAATGAGCAGTTCTTC. It is translated as CASSPSGANNEQFF. The full variable domain, in which reference TRBV7-6 and TRBJ2-1 provide the parts outside the CDR3, is GAGVSQSPRYKVTKRGQDVALRCDPISGHVSLYWYRQALGQGPEFLTYFNYEAQQDKSGLPNDRFSAERPEGSISTLTIQRTEQRDSAMYRCASSPSGANNEQFFGPGTRLTVL.

This clonotype showed up just once. The chain links TRBV19 to TRBJ2-1; D perhaps matches TRBD2 (6 bases). The germline V and J ends were trimmed by 2 bases and 10 bases, with 21 bases remaining between them. This CDR3 comprises 16 residues. Germline V lookup: CDR1 LNHDA, CDR2 SQIVND (reference sequence). The CDR3 loop is CASSIMGLAPYGEQFF. As DNA, the CDR3 is TGTGCCAGTAGTATAATGGGCCTAGCGCCCTACGGGGAGCAGTTCTTC.

The chain links TRBV20-1 to TRBJ1-1; D unclear. The CDR3 is 13 amino acids. The ends were cut back, 5 bases at V and 6 bases at J, with 16 bases in the middle. Per germline, CDR1 DFQATT and CDR2 SNEGSKA (reference sequence). The CDR3 nucleotides are TGCAGTGCTTTAGGAAATCAGATTGCTGAAGCTTTCTTT. It encodes CSALGNQIAEAFF.

In this sample, this clonotype turned up once. One end of the junction varies from germline; a read error may be responsible. This sequence joins TRBV20-1 and TRBJ1-1; no definite D call. The CDR3 has 11 amino acids. Germline loops: CDR1 DFQATT, CDR2 SNEGSKA (reference sequence). The CDR3 loop reads CSAARSGKGSF. DNA of the CDR3: TGCAGTGCTGCTCGCAGCGGGAAAGGGTCGTTT.

V gene TRBV19 combines with J gene TRBJ2-3; D perhaps matches TRBD2 (6 bases). The CDR3 is 15 residues long. Germline CDR1 is LNHDA and CDR2 is SQIVND (reference sequence). V was pared by 5 bases and J by 3 bases, with 15 bases between. The CDR3, as DNA: TGTGCCAGTAGTGGGTGGGGGGAAATAACAGATACGCAGTATTTT. Protein product: CASSGWGEITDTQYF.